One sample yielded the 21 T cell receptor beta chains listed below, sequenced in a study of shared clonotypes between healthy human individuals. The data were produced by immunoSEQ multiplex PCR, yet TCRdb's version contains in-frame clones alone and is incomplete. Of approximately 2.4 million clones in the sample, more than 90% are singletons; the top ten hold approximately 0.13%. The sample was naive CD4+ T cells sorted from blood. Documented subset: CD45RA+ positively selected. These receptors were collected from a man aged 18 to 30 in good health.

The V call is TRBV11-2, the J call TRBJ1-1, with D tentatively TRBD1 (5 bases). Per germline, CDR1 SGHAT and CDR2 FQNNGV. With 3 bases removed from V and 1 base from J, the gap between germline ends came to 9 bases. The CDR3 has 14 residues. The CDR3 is CASSLSQGNTEAFF. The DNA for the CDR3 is TGTGCCAGCAGCTTGAGTCAGGGGAACACTGAAGCTTTCTTT.

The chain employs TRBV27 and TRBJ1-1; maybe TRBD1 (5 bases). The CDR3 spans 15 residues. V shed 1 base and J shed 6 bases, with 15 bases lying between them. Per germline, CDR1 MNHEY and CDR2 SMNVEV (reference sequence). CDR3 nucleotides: TGTGCCAGCAGTTTATTCGGGGCGGGGATAGCTGAAGCTTTCTTT. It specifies CASSLFGAGIAEAFF.

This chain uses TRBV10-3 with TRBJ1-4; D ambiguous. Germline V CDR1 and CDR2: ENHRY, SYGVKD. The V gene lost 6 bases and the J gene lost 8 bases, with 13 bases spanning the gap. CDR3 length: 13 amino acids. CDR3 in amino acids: CAISSDSGEKLFF. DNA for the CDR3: TGTGCCATCAGCAGTGACTCGGGAGAAAAACTGTTTTTT.

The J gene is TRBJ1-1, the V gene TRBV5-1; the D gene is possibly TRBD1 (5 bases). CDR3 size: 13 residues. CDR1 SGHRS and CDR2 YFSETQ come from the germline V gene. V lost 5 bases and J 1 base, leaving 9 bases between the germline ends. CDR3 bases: TGCGCCAGCAGGGGGACCGGGAACACTGAAGCTTTCTTT. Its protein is CASRGTGNTEAFF.

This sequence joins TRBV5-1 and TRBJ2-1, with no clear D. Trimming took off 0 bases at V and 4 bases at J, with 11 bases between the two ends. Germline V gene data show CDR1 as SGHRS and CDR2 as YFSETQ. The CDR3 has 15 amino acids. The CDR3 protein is CASSLEQTLYNEQFF. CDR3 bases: TGCGCCAGCAGCTTGGAACAGACCTTATACAATGAGCAGTTCTTC.

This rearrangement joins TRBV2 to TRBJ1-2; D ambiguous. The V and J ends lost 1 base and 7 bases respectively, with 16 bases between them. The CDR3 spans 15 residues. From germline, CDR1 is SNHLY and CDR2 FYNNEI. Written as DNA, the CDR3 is TGTGCCAGCAGTGAAGGGGTCACCACCTCGGGTGGCTACACCTTC. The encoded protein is CASSEGVTTSGGYTF.

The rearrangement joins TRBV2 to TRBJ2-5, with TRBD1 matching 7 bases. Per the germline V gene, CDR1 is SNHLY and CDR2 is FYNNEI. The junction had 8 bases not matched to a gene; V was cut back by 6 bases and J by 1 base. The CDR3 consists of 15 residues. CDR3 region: CASSKTGTSQETQYF. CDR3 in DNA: TGTGCCAGCAGCAAGACAGGGACGTCCCAAGAGACCCAGTACTTC.

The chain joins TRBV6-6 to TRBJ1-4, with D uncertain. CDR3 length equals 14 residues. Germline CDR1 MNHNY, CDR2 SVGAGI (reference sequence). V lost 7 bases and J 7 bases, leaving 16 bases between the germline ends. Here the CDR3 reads CASTPSQAGEKLFF. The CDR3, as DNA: TGTGCCAGCACCCCGTCCCAAGCTGGTGAAAAACTGTTTTTT.

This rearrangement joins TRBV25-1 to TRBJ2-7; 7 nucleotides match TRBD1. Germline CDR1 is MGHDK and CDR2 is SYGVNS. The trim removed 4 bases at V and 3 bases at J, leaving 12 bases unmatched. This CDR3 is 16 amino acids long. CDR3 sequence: CASSGGKGTVNYEQYF. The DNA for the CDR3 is TGTGCCAGCAGTGGGGGTAAGGGGACAGTAAACTACGAGCAGTACTTC.

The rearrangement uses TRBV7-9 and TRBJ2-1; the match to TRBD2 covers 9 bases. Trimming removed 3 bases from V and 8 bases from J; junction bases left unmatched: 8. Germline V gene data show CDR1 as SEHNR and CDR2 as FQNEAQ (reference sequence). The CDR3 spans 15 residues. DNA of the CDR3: TGTGCCAGCAGCTTGTGGCTAGCGGGAATGGATGAGCAGTTCTTC. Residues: CASSLWLAGMDEQFF.

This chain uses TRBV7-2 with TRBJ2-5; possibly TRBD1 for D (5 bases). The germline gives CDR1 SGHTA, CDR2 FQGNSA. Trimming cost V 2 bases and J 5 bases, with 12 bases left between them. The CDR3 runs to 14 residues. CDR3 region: CASSLFQGPETQYF. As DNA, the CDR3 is TGTGCCAGCAGCTTATTCCAGGGCCCCGAGACCCAGTACTTC.

The CDR3 spells CASTRGQGLAQHF. CDR3 DNA sequence: TGTGCCAGCACAAGAGGACAGGGTTTAGCCCAGCATTTT. The genes are TRBV28 and TRBJ1-5; TRBD1 matches at 8 bases. Unmatched junction bases numbered 10, after V lost 7 bases and J lost 11 bases. Germline CDR1 reads MDHEN; CDR2 reads SYDVKM. The length of the CDR3 is 13 residues. The full variable domain, in which reference TRBV28 and TRBJ1-5 provide the parts outside the CDR3, is DVKVTQSSRYLVKRTGEKVFLECVQDMDHENMFWYRQDPGLGLRLIYFSYDVKMKEKGDIPEGYSVSREKKERFSLILESASTNQTSMYLCASTRGQGLAQHFGDGTRLSIL.

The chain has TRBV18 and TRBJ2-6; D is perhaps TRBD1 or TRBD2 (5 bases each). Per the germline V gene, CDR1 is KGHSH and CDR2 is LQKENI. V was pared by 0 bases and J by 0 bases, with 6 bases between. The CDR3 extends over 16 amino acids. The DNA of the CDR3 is TGTGCCAGCTCACCACCGGGGGACTCTGGGGCCAACGTCCTGACTTTC. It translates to CASSPPGDSGANVLTF.

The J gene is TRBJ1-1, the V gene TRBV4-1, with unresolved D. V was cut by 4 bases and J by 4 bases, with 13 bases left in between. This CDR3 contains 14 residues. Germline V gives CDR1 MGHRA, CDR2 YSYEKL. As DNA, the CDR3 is TGCGCCAGCAGCCGCACCCTGGGTATCACTGAAGCTTTCTTT. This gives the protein CASSRTLGITEAFF.

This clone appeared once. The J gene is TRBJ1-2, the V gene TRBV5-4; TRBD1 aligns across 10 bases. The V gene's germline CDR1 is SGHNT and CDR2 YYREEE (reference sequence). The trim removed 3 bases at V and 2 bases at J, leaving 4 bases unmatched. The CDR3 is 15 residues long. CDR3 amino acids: CASSWGQGPNYGYTF. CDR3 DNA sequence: TGTGCCAGCAGCTGGGGACAGGGGCCAAACTATGGCTACACCTTC.

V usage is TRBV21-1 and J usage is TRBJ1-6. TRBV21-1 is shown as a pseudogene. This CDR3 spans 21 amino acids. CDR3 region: CASSKAPGLRGRSSYNSPLHF. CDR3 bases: TGTGCCAGCAGCAAAGCACCCGGGCTTCGAGGCAGGAGCTCCTATAATTCACCCCTCCACTTT.

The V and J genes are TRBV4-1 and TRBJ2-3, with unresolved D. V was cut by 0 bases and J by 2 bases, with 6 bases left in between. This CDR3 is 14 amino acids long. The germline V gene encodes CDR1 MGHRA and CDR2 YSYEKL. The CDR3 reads CASSQDATTDTQYF. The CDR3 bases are TGCGCCAGCAGCCAAGATGCGACCACAGATACGCAGTATTTT.

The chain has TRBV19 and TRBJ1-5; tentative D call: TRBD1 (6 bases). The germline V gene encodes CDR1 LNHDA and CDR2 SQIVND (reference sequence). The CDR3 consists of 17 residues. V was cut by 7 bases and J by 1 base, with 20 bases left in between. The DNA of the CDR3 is TGTGCCAGTACCAATGCATTGGGGGCCTCAAGCAATCAGCCCCAGCATTTT. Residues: CASTNALGASSNQPQHF.

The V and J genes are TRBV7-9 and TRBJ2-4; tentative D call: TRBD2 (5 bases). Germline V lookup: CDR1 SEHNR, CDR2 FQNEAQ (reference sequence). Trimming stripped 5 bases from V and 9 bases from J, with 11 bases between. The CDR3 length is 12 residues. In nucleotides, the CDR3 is TGTGCCAGCAGCACGGGGTGGGCCATTCAGTACTTC. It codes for CASSTGWAIQYF.

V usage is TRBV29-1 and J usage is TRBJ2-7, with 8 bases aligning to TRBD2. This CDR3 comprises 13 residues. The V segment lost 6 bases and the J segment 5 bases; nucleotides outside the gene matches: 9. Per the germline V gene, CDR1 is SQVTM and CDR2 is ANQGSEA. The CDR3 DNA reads TGCAGCGTCGAGGCTGGGACTAGGAACGAGCAGTACTTC. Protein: CSVEAGTRNEQYF.

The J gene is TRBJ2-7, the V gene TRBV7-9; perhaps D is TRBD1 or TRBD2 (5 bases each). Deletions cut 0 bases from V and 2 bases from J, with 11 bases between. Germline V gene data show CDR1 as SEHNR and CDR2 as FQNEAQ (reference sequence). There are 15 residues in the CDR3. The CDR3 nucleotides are TGTGCCAGCAGCTTAGCGTTGGGGGTCCCCTACGAGCAGTACTTC. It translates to CASSLALGVPYEQYF.